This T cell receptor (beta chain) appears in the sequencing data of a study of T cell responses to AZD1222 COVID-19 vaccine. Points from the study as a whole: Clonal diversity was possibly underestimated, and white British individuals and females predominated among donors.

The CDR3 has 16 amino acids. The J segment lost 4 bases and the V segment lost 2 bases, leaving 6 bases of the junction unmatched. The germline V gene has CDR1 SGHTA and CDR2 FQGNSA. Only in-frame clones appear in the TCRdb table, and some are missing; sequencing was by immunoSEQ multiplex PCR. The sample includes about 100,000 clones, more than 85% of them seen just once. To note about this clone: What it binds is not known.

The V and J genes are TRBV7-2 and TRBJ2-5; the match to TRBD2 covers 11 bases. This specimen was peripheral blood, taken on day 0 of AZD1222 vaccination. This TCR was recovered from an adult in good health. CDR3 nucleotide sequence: TGTGCCAGCAGCTTACTTAGCGGGGGGGCCGTAGAGACCCAGTACTTC. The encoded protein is CASSLLSGGAVETQYF.